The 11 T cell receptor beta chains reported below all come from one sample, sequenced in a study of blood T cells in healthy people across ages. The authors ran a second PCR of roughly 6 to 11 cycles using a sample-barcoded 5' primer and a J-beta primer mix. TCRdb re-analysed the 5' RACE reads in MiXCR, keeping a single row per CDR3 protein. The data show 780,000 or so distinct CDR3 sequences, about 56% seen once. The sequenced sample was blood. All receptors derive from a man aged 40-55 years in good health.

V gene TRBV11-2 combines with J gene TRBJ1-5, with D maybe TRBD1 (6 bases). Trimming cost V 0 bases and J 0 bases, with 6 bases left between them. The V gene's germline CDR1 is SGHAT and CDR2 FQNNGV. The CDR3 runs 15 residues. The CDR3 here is CASSLEQGSNQPQHF. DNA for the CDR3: TGTGCCAGCAGCTTAGAACAGGGTAGCAATCAGCCCCAGCATTTT.

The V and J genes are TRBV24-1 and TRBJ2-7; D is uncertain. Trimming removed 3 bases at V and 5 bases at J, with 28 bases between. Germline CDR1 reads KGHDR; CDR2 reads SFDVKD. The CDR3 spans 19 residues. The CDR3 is CATSDRQVSLSSSYNEQYF. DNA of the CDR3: TGTGCCACCAGTGATCGGCAGGTCTCCCTCTCGAGCTCCTACAACGAGCAGTACTTC.

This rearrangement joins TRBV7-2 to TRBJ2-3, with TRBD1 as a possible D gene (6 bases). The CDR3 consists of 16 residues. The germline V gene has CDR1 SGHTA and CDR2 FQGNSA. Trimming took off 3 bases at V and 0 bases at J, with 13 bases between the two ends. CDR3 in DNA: TGTGCCAGCAGCTTTTACAGGGCAGGAAGCACAGATACGCAGTATTTT. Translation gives CASSFYRAGSTDTQYF.

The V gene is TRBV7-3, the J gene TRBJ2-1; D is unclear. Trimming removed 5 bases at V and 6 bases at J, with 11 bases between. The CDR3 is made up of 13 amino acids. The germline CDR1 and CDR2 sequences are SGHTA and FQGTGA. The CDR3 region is CASSLIIGNEQFF. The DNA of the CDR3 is TGTGCCAGCAGCCTCATTATTGGCAATGAGCAGTTCTTC.

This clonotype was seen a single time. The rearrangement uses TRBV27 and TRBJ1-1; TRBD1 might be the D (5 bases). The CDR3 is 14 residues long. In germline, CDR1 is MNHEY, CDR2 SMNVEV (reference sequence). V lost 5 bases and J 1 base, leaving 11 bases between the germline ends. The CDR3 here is CASSGRGRNTEAFF. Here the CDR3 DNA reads TGTGCCAGCAGTGGGCGGGGGAGGAACACTGAAGCTTTCTTT.

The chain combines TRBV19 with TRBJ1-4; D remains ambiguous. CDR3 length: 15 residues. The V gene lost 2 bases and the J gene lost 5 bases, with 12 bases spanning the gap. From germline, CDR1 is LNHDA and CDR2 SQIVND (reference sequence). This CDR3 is CASSISTGRNEKLFF. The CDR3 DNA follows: TGTGCCAGTAGTATATCCACGGGCCGGAATGAAAAACTGTTTTTT. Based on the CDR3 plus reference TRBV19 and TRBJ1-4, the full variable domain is DGGITQSPKYLFRKEGQNVTLSCEQNLNHDAMYWYRQDPGQGLRLIYYSQIVNDFQKGDIAEGYSVSREKKESFPLTVTSAQKNPTAFYLCASSISTGRNEKLFFGSGTQLSVL.

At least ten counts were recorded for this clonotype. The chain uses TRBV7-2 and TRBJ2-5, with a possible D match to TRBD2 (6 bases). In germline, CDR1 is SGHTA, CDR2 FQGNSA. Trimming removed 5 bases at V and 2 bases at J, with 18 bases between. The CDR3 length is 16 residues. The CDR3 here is CASSRFRAGMQETQYF. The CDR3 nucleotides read TGTGCCAGCAGCCGTTTTAGGGCGGGGATGCAAGAGACCCAGTACTTC.

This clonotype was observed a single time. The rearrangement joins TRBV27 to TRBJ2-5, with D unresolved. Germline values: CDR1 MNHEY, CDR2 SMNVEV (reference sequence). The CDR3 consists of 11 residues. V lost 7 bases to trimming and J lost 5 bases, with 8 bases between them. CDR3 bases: TGTGCCAGCACGGCCGGGGAGACCCAGTACTTC. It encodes CASTAGETQYF.

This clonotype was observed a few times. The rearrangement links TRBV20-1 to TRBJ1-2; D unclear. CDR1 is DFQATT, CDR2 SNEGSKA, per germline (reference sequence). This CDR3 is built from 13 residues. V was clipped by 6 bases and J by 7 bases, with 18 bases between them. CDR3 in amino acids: CSAVAGSLGGYTF. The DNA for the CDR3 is TGCAGTGCCGTAGCGGGGTCGTTAGGTGGCTACACCTTC.

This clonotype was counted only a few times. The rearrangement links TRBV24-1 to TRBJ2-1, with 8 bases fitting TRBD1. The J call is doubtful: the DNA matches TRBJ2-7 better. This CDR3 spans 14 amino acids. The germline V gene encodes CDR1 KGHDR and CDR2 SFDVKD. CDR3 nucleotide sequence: TGTGCCACCAGTGACCTGACAGGGGTCAATGAGCAGTACTTC. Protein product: CATSDLTGVNEQYF.

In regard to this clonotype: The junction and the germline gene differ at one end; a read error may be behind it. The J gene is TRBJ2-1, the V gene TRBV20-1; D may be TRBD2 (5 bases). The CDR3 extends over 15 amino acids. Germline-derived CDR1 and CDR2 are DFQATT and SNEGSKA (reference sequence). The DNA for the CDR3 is TGCAGTGCTAGAGAGCCGCAGGACTCCCACAATGAGCAGTTCTTC. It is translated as CSAREPQDSHNEQFF.